These 20 T cell receptor beta chains came from one sample sequenced in a study of blood T cell repertoires in COVID-19. Here immunoSEQ multiplex PCR was the method, and the copy in TCRdb shows in-frame clones only, minus some. The sample yields about 76,000 clones, approximately 86% seen once. Sequencing was done on a sample of peripheral blood. The source of these receptors is a human donor in a cohort sampled during active COVID-19.

This clone was detected only a few times. V and J are TRBV18 and TRBJ2-7; D perhaps matches TRBD2 (6 bases). The CDR3 spans 13 residues. V gave up 5 bases and J gave up 1 base, with 9 bases separating them. Germline CDR1 KGHSH, CDR2 LQKENI. CDR3 protein: CASSGGMSYEQYF. DNA for the CDR3: TGTGCCAGCTCAGGCGGGATGTCCTACGAGCAGTACTTC.

The chain employs TRBV4-1 and TRBJ1-1, with 8 bases that match TRBD1. CDR3 size: 14 residues. Trimming took 4 bases from V and 6 from J; bases not matched to a gene: 7. Germline CDR1 MGHRA, CDR2 YSYEKL. CDR3 sequence (DNA): TGCGCCAGCAGCCGCCAGCAGGGGGCCTCTGAAGCTTTCTTT. Amino acids: CASSRQQGASEAFF.

The V gene is TRBV4-1, the J gene TRBJ2-3; TRBD2 agrees at 11 bases. The germline V gene encodes CDR1 MGHRA and CDR2 YSYEKL. V shed 1 base, J shed 8 bases, and the junction held 14 bases outside the gene matches. The CDR3 is made up of 18 amino acids. In nucleotides, the CDR3 is TGCGCCAGCAGCCAAGGTAGCGAACTAGCGGGAGCCTGGCTTACGCAGTATTTT. Translating it yields CASSQGSELAGAWLTQYF.

V and J are TRBV19 and TRBJ1-5, with D hard to call. CDR1 and CDR2 from the germline V gene are LNHDA and SQIVND (reference sequence). The CDR3 totals 13 residues. Trimming removed 3 bases from V and 3 bases from J, with 6 bases in between. CDR3 coding DNA: TGTGCCAGTAGTATGAGCATCAATCAGCCCCAGCATTTT. Its protein is CASSMSINQPQHF.

The V and J genes are TRBV11-3 and TRBJ2-1, with D possibly TRBD1 on 5 matching bases. Trimming removed 0 bases at V and 6 bases at J, with 6 bases between. The CDR3 length is 13 residues. The germline V gene has CDR1 SGHNT and CDR2 YENEEA. The CDR3 here is CASSLEQANEQFF. The CDR3 region has the DNA TGTGCCAGCAGCTTAGAACAGGCCAATGAGCAGTTCTTC. Filled out from reference TRBV11-3 and TRBJ2-1, the complete variable domain reads EAGVVQSPRYKIIEKKQPVAFWCNPISGHNTLYWYLQNLGQGPELLIRYENEEAVDDSQLPKDRFSAERLKGVDSTLKIQPAELGDSAVYLCASSLEQANEQFFGPGTRLTVL.

The CDR3 region is CASSERLAIRNEQFF. The CDR3, as DNA: TGTGCCAGCAGTGAAAGGCTAGCGATAAGGAATGAGCAGTTCTTC. This chain uses TRBV2 with TRBJ2-1; weak D call: TRBD2 (6 bases). Trimming took off 2 bases at V and 7 bases at J, with 15 bases between the two ends. The CDR3 sequence is 15 residues long. Germline lookup yields CDR1 SNHLY and CDR2 FYNNEI.

The rearrangement links TRBV30 to TRBJ2-5, with D hard to call. V lost 0 bases and J 1 base, leaving 12 bases between the germline ends. In germline, CDR1 is GTSNPN, CDR2 SVGIG (reference sequence). The CDR3 length is 15 residues. The CDR3 sequence: CAWSVNRRLQETQYF. The CDR3 nucleotides read TGTGCCTGGAGTGTAAATCGGAGACTCCAAGAGACCCAGTACTTC.

This chain uses TRBV11-3 with TRBJ2-7; 7 positions match TRBD1. V lost 5 bases to trimming and J lost 5 bases; unmatched junction nucleotides: 12. There are 15 residues in the CDR3. Per the germline V gene, CDR1 is SGHNT and CDR2 is YENEEA. The CDR3 region is CASSPRAGGDNEQYF. The CDR3 nucleotides are TGTGCCAGCAGCCCCCGCGCAGGGGGTGACAACGAGCAGTACTTC.

This chain uses TRBV5-1 with TRBJ2-5; 7 bases are shared with TRBD2. This CDR3 comprises 14 residues. With 0 bases clipped from V and 9 bases from J, the junction kept 8 bases outside the gene matches. Per germline, CDR1 SGHRS and CDR2 YFSETQ. DNA of the CDR3: TGCGCCAGCAGCTTGGGAGAAAGTCGGGAGGCCCAGTACTTC. Residues: CASSLGESREAQYF.

V usage is TRBV5-1 and J usage is TRBJ1-1; 10 bases fit TRBD1. With 0 bases clipped from V and 5 bases from J, the junction kept 7 bases outside the gene matches. In germline, CDR1 is SGHRS, CDR2 YFSETQ. The CDR3 spans 16 residues. DNA for the CDR3: TGCGCCAGCAGCTTGGGGACAGGGGGGGCGGGGACTGAAGCTTTCTTT. This sequence encodes CASSLGTGGAGTEAFF.

V gene TRBV5-1 combines with J gene TRBJ1-5, with D possibly being TRBD1 (5 bases). This CDR3 spans 13 amino acids. Trimming took off 2 bases at V and 4 bases at J, with 7 bases between the two ends. Germline lookup yields CDR1 SGHRS and CDR2 YFSETQ. DNA of the CDR3: TGCGCCAGCAGCTTAACAGGAAATCAGCCCCAGCATTTT. Translating gives CASSLTGNQPQHF.

The V and J genes are TRBV6-2 or TRBV6-3 and TRBJ2-2; 10 bases fit TRBD1. The CDR3 spans 18 residues. Germline V gives CDR1 MNHEY, CDR2 SVGEGT. V was pared by 1 base and J by 1 base, with 6 bases of the junction left unmatched. CDR3 sequence: CASSYLFGTGENTGELFF. The CDR3 DNA reads as TGTGCCAGCAGTTACTTGTTCGGGACAGGGGAGAACACCGGGGAGCTGTTTTTT.

This clone came up once. The chain employs TRBV29-1 and TRBJ1-2; 7 bases line up with TRBD1. The CDR3 contains 14 residues. Trimming at V came to 2 bases and at J to 7 bases, leaving 10 bases not matched to a gene. Germline V gene sequence: CDR1 SQVTM, CDR2 ANQGSEA. The CDR3 DNA is TGCAGCGTTGAAAAGGAGAGGGGGCTAAGTGGCTACACCTTC. It is translated as CSVEKERGLSGYTF.

This clone was recorded many times. The chain combines TRBV6-4 with TRBJ2-3, with 8 bases aligning to TRBD2. The CDR3 is 16 residues long. Unmatched junction bases numbered 7, after V lost 0 bases and J lost 5 bases. Germline V gene lookup returns CDR1 MRHNA and CDR2 SNTAGT. CDR3 amino acids: CASSDSVGGGRDTQYF. The CDR3 region has the DNA TGTGCCAGCAGTGACTCGGTCGGGGGGGGCAGAGATACGCAGTATTTT.

This clone was recorded only once. V and J are TRBV6-5 and TRBJ1-1; 11 positions match TRBD1. This CDR3 has 14 amino acids. Trimming cost V 5 bases and J 4 bases; bases outside gene matches: 3. Germline V gene lookup returns CDR1 MNHEY and CDR2 SVGAGI. CDR3 in amino acids: CASSPGTGGTEAFF. CDR3 DNA sequence: TGTGCCAGCAGTCCCGGGACAGGGGGCACTGAAGCTTTCTTT.

This chain connects TRBV9 to TRBJ2-5, with 10 bases lining up with TRBD2. The CDR3 runs 15 residues. Germline V gives CDR1 SGDLS, CDR2 YYNGEE. V shed 0 bases, J shed 1 base, and the junction held 0 bases outside the gene matches. The CDR3 nucleotides read TGTGCCAGCAGCGTAGGGACTAGCGGCCAAGAGACCCAGTACTTC. Translation: CASSVGTSGQETQYF.

V usage is TRBV29-1 and J usage is TRBJ2-7; no reliable D call. Germline CDR1 and CDR2: SQVTM and ANQGSEA. The CDR3 has 11 amino acids. Trimming pared 3 bases from V and 6 bases from J, leaving 9 bases between. The CDR3 loop reads CSVDRGVEQYF. Written as DNA, the CDR3 is TGCAGCGTTGATCGAGGTGTCGAGCAGTACTTC.

The chain links TRBV7-2 to TRBJ2-2, with 9 positions matching TRBD2. CDR1 and CDR2 (germline): SGHTA, FQGNSA. This CDR3 has 15 residues. Trimming removed 2 bases from V and 4 bases from J; junction bases left unmatched: 2. The CDR3 DNA sequence: TGTGCCAGCAGCTTAAGCGGGGGGTTCACCGGGGAGCTGTTTTTT. As protein: CASSLSGGFTGELFF.

The V gene is TRBV19, the J gene TRBJ2-1; 7 bases map to TRBD1. This CDR3 is 13 amino acids long. Per the germline V gene, CDR1 is LNHDA and CDR2 is SQIVND (reference sequence). V shed 8 bases, J shed 3 bases, and the junction held 4 bases outside the gene matches. CDR3 sequence reads: CASRRTGYNEQFF. The CDR3 DNA follows: TGTGCCAGTCGTAGGACAGGCTACAATGAGCAGTTCTTC. Combining the CDR3 with reference TRBV19 and TRBJ2-1 gives the whole variable domain DGGITQSPKYLFRKEGQNVTLSCEQNLNHDAMYWYRQDPGQGLRLIYYSQIVNDFQKGDIAEGYSVSREKKESFPLTVTSAQKNPTAFYLCASRRTGYNEQFFGPGTRLTVL.

V is TRBV7-8 and J is TRBJ2-3; D might be TRBD1 (5 bases). This CDR3 spans 14 amino acids. Looked up from germline, CDR1 is SGHVS and CDR2 is FQNEAQ. V was cut by 1 base and J by 4 bases, with 9 bases left in between. For the CDR3, the DNA is TGTGCCAGCAGCTTAGAATGGGGCCCAGATACGCAGTATTTT. This gives the protein CASSLEWGPDTQYF.